This T cell receptor (beta chain) came from a study of blood T cell repertoires in COVID-19. Study-level background: Two negative PCRs, clearance, or symptom resolution had been documented for recovered Cohort 3 donors.

Per the germline V gene, CDR1 is SNHLY and CDR2 is FYNNEI. The CDR3 runs to 13 residues. Trimming pared 5 bases from V and 3 bases from J, leaving 9 bases between. Enrolled through a virtual design, the participants were between 18 and 89 years of age and came from 24 US areas. Participants had their cohort set by participant-reported clinical history. The table came from immunoSEQ multiplex PCR; TCRdb's copy has only in-frame clones and leaves some out. The sample lists over 200,000 clones, 80% to 90% occurring once. The sequencing sample was made of PBMCs or T cells enriched from blood (not recorded which). The rearrangement uses TRBV2 and TRBJ2-3; D unclear. The receptor comes from a woman aged 45-59 years in a cohort exposed to, infected with or recovered from COVID-19 (not recorded which). DNA for the CDR3: TGTGCCAGCAGTCGCGCGCGAACAGATACGCAGTATTTT. Encoded protein: CASSRARTDTQYF.